This T cell receptor beta chain was captured by sequencing in a study of blood T cell repertoires in COVID-19. Across the study: From the United States, Italy and Spain came samples of acute and convalescent COVID-19. Sources were T cells, B-cell-depleted T cells, or PBMCs; the material itself was cDNA or gDNA.

As originally analysed: Nucleated cell counts were estimated from reference gene primer amplification. TCRdb's table, derived via immunoSEQ multiplex PCR, lists solely in-frame clones and lacks some. The V and J calls and clone size are taken from that table; D and trimming were inferred from the DNA. The sample lists fewer than 250,000 clones, about 86% occurring once. This CDR3 has 12 residues. With 2 bases removed from V and 8 bases from J, the gap between germline ends came to 9 bases. The germline gives CDR1 MNHEY, CDR2 SVGEGT. This sequence was found in a woman between 45 and 60 years old with acute or convalescent COVID-19. V usage is TRBV6-2 or TRBV6-3 and J usage is TRBJ1-2; maybe TRBD1 (5 bases). Sample: peripheral blood. As DNA, the CDR3 is TGTGCCAGCAGTTACGGGGGGACCGGCTACACCTTC. This sequence encodes CASSYGGTGYTF.